This is a list of T cell receptor beta chains from one sample in a study of T cell responses to AZD1222 COVID-19 vaccine. Clones were read by immunoSEQ multiplex PCR, and TCRdb kept only the in-frame ones, dropping some. The sample has some 120,000 clones; more than 85% are singletons. This specimen consisted of peripheral blood, obtained on day 0 of MenACWY control vaccination. The receptors originated from an adult in good health. Each CDR3 is given with its conserved first and last residue. Each record gives: D gene, clone size, J gene, V gene, CDR3 protein, CDR3 DNA. D genes are given only for firm matches. Clone size is given for some rows only: seen once, a few or many times, or a class if the clone is expanded.

D gene: .
clone size: .
J gene: TRBJ2-7
V gene: TRBV2
CDR3 protein: CASREGLDEQYF
CDR3 DNA: TGTGCCAGCAGAGAGGGTTTGGACGAGCAGTACTTC

D gene: .
clone size: .
J gene: TRBJ1-5
V gene: TRBV9
CDR3 protein: CASSVSWGNQPQHF
CDR3 DNA: TGTGCCAGCAGCGTGTCCTGGGGCAATCAGCCCCAGCATTTT

D gene: .
clone size: .
J gene: TRBJ2-7
V gene: TRBV18
CDR3 protein: CASSTGSSYEQYF
CDR3 DNA: TGTGCCAGCTCTACAGGATCCTCCTACGAGCAGTACTTC

D gene: .
clone size: .
J gene: TRBJ1-3
V gene: TRBV5-4
CDR3 protein: CASSLIGTGNTIYF
CDR3 DNA: TGTGCCAGCAGCTTGATTGGGACCGGAAACACCATATATTTT

D gene: .
clone size: .
J gene: TRBJ2-1
V gene: TRBV10-1
CDR3 protein: CASSGTDLNEQFF
CDR3 DNA: TGCGCCAGCAGTGGGACAGATCTCAATGAGCAGTTCTTC

D gene: TRBD2
clone size: once
J gene: TRBJ2-1
V gene: TRBV7-9
CDR3 protein: CATVLAGGWGSYNEQFF
CDR3 DNA: TGTGCCACCGTACTAGCGGGAGGTTGGGGCTCCTACAATGAGCAGTTCTTC

D gene: TRBD1
clone size: .
J gene: TRBJ1-4
V gene: TRBV7-9
CDR3 protein: CASSSPQGATNEKLFF
CDR3 DNA: TGTGCCAGCAGCTCCCCGCAGGGGGCAACTAATGAAAAACTGTTTTTT

D gene: .
clone size: .
J gene: TRBJ2-6
V gene: TRBV12-5
CDR3 protein: CASGPWGTGANVLTF
CDR3 DNA: TGTGCTAGTGGTCCTTGGGGGACCGGGGCCAACGTCCTGACTTTC

D gene: TRBD1
clone size: once
J gene: TRBJ1-5
V gene: TRBV24-1
CDR3 protein: CATSGDRGTYSNQPQHF
CDR3 DNA: TGTGCCACCAGTGGGGACAGGGGAACTTATAGCAATCAGCCCCAGCATTTT

D gene: .
clone size: .
J gene: TRBJ1-2
V gene: TRBV6-5
CDR3 protein: CASSYSLSGANYGYTF
CDR3 DNA: TGTGCCAGCAGTTACTCGCTGTCAGGAGCTAACTATGGCTACACCTTC

D gene: .
clone size: .
J gene: TRBJ2-7
V gene: TRBV11-3
CDR3 protein: CASSPVGYEQYF
CDR3 DNA: TGTGCCAGCAGCCCGGTCGGCTACGAGCAGTACTTC

D gene: TRBD2
clone size: .
J gene: TRBJ2-1
V gene: TRBV18
CDR3 protein: CASSPTGTSGRSYNEQFF
CDR3 DNA: TGTGCCAGCTCACCTACCGGGACTAGCGGGAGGTCCTACAATGAGCAGTTCTTC

D gene: TRBD1
clone size: .
J gene: TRBJ1-1
V gene: TRBV2
CDR3 protein: CASTGQGGGTEAFF
CDR3 DNA: TGTGCCAGCACTGGACAGGGGGGAGGAACTGAAGCTTTCTTT

D gene: TRBD2
clone size: .
J gene: TRBJ2-5
V gene: TRBV18
CDR3 protein: CASSPLTSGQETQYF
CDR3 DNA: TGTGCCAGCTCACCGCTTACTAGCGGCCAAGAGACCCAGTACTTC

D gene: .
clone size: .
J gene: TRBJ1-1
V gene: TRBV11-3
CDR3 protein: CASSSVRVGEAFF
CDR3 DNA: TGTGCCAGCAGCAGTGTCAGGGTCGGTGAAGCTTTCTTT

D gene: TRBD2
clone size: .
J gene: TRBJ2-3
V gene: TRBV11-2
CDR3 protein: CASSSRLAGLTDTQYF
CDR3 DNA: TGTGCCAGCAGCTCACGACTAGCGGGACTAACAGATACGCAGTATTTT

D gene: TRBD1
clone size: .
J gene: TRBJ2-3
V gene: TRBV4-3
CDR3 protein: CASSQDAQGARNTQYF
CDR3 DNA: TGCGCCAGCAGCCAAGACGCACAGGGGGCGCGGAATACGCAGTATTTT

D gene: TRBD1
clone size: .
J gene: TRBJ2-7
V gene: TRBV7-9
CDR3 protein: CASSLDGTGGVEQYF
CDR3 DNA: TGTGCCAGCAGCTTAGATGGGACAGGGGGCGTCGAGCAGTACTTC

D gene: TRBD1
clone size: .
J gene: TRBJ1-2
V gene: TRBV27
CDR3 protein: CASSRSGQGPVRGYTF
CDR3 DNA: TGTGCCAGCAGTAGATCCGGACAGGGCCCCGTGAGGGGCTACACCTTC

D gene: TRBD2
clone size: .
J gene: TRBJ2-1
V gene: TRBV5-1
CDR3 protein: CASSLELAGVNEQFF
CDR3 DNA: TGCGCCAGCAGCTTGGAACTAGCGGGAGTCAATGAGCAGTTCTTC

D gene: .
clone size: .
J gene: TRBJ2-7
V gene: TRBV12-3/TRBV12-4
CDR3 protein: CASSLTGSGEQYF
CDR3 DNA: TGTGCCAGCAGTTTAACCGGGTCGGGCGAGCAGTACTTC

D gene: .
clone size: .
J gene: TRBJ1-1
V gene: TRBV30
CDR3 protein: CAWDSGPEAFF
CDR3 DNA: TGTGCCTGGGATTCTGGGCCAGAAGCTTTCTTT

D gene: .
clone size: .
J gene: TRBJ2-1
V gene: TRBV12-3/TRBV12-4
CDR3 protein: CASSFRSEQFF
CDR3 DNA: TGTGCCAGCAGTTTCAGGAGCGAGCAGTTCTTC

D gene: .
clone size: .
J gene: TRBJ1-1
V gene: TRBV5-1
CDR3 protein: CASSLVGGATEAFF
CDR3 DNA: TGCGCCAGCAGCTTGGTCGGTGGGGCTACTGAAGCTTTCTTT

D gene: .
clone size: .
J gene: TRBJ1-1
V gene: TRBV5-1
CDR3 protein: CASSSGDLMNTEAFF
CDR3 DNA: TGCGCCAGCAGCTCAGGGGACTTGATGAACACTGAAGCTTTCTTT

D gene: .
clone size: few
J gene: TRBJ2-2
V gene: TRBV7-6
CDR3 protein: CASSQEDSPDHFDYTGELFF
CDR3 DNA: TGTGCCAGCAGCCAAGAGGACAGCCCAGACCATTTTGACTACACCGGGGAGCTGTTTTTT

D gene: TRBD2
clone size: once
J gene: TRBJ2-5
V gene: TRBV3-1/TRBV3-2
CDR3 protein: CASSRWAGVSQETQYF
CDR3 DNA: TGTGCCAGCAGCCGGTGGGCGGGAGTAAGTCAAGAGACCCAGTACTTC

D gene: .
clone size: .
J gene: TRBJ2-5
V gene: TRBV18
CDR3 protein: CASSMIIETQYF
CDR3 DNA: TGTGCCAGCTCAATGATCATTGAGACCCAGTACTTC

D gene: TRBD1
clone size: .
J gene: TRBJ2-4
V gene: TRBV7-8
CDR3 protein: CASSTRTGKNIQYF
CDR3 DNA: TGTGCCAGCAGCACCAGGACAGGCAAAAACATTCAGTACTTC

D gene: .
clone size: .
J gene: TRBJ1-2
V gene: TRBV3-1/TRBV3-2
CDR3 protein: CASSQDGGNYGYTF
CDR3 DNA: TGTGCCAGCAGCCAAGATGGGGGAAACTATGGCTACACCTTC